This T cell receptor (beta chain) was identified during a study of blood T cells in healthy people across ages (dated by TCRdb to between 2015 and 2016). With respect to the entire study: In model experiments, roughly one uniquely barcoded TCR beta cDNA molecule per two T cells was captured by template switching. Using deep sequencing normalized with unique cDNA molecular identifiers, the study measured how TCR beta repertoire diversity changes with age. To avoid experimental bias, donors of different ages were spread randomly across the sequencing lanes. Two additional independent replicas of 1 million unique cDNA reads from the same blood draw were analyzed for two donors (one aged 18 to 30 and one aged 80 or older). The donors were divided into four age groups: young (average around 15 years), middle-aged (about 40), aged (about 61) and long-lived (around 87). What the work shows at the level of the full study, not this receptor alone: Because the CMV infection status of the donors was unknown, age-related changes in expanded clonotypes may potentially have been confounded. Observed TCR beta diversity per million T cells fell roughly linearly with age, and a significant reduction was already apparent by age roughly 40. The percentage of naive T cells measured by flow cytometry correlated strongly with observed TCR beta diversity. The long-lived group showed more naive CD4+ T cells, fewer expanded clones and increased TCR diversity than the aged group, suggesting age selection. Conclusive comparison of naive and antigen-experienced compartments was prevented by the profiling of bulk unsorted PBMCs. Estimates of total diversity from one million sequenced T cells were regarded as lower bounds and underestimates.

The donors were roughly 39 Caucasian individuals from Russia, aged roughly 6 to 100 years, who were systemically healthy. Each donor gave around 9.8 milliliters of peripheral blood, collected into EDTA-treated Vacutainer tubes. PBMCs were isolated by Ficoll-Paque density-gradient centrifugation, with at least 7 million obtained per sample. Trizol reagent was used to extract total RNA from PBMCs, with at least 5 micrograms per sample. The percentages of naive CD45RAhigh/CD27high T cells were determined by flow cytometry on a PBMC aliquot from every donor. Libraries came from 5' RACE. For sequencing, an Illumina HiSeq 2500 was employed. A second PCR of roughly 6 to 11 cycles was run with a J-beta primer mix and a sample-barcoded 5' primer. Each TCR beta cDNA molecule received a unique molecular identifier from a template-switch 5' adaptor carrying 12 random nucleotides. Each sample yielded at least 2.5 million CDR3-containing paired-end reads. First-strand cDNA was synthesized from all RNA with the Mint cDNA synthesis kit, primed by a TRBC-specific oligonucleotide. Following uracil-DNA glycosylase treatment, all cDNA underwent a first 18-cycle PCR with the universal primers M1SS and BC2_uni_R. From the authors' description of their analysis: For normalization, 1 million high-quality reads were randomly selected from each sample, with every read carrying a distinct molecular identifier. Reads with shared molecular identifiers were discarded instead of being binned into consensus sequences. MiTCR, run with a Q25 quality threshold and the strictest error-elimination algorithm, handled CDR3 identification, clonotype clustering and error correction. A nonparametric unseen species model with Euler transformation was used to estimate lower-bound total TCR beta diversity. TCRdb handled the public reads itself, with Q25 trimming in fastp and clone calling in MiXCR, and kept productive beta chains. Entries that share a CDR3 protein sequence are merged under the most common genes and DNA. TCRdb, not the original authors, processed these V and J calls. This sample lists about a million distinct CDR3 sequences; 30% to 40% were detected once. Together, the top ten hold around 12% of the sample.

Regarding this clonotype: The target of this receptor is not known. Base qualities are missing; no much larger clone stands one base away.

The CDR3 starts with the cysteine, ends with the phenylalanine, and has 13 residues. The retained sequence is limited to the CDR3, 39 bases, with the frame set at the first base. The clonotype was recovered from a man between 18 and 35 years old in good health. What was sequenced was blood. The chain joins TRBV21-1 to TRBJ1-2; the table's D gene call, TRBD1, was not cross checked with the DNA. TRBV21-1 corresponds to a pseudogene. The CDR3 is CASRGDSDYGYTF. The nucleotides read TGTGCCAGCAGAGGGGACAGCGACTATGGCTACACCTTC.